Listed here are 9 T cell receptor beta chains from one sample, sequenced in a study of cytomegalovirus exposure and HLA in healthy donors. The protocol was immunoSEQ multiplex PCR, while the TCRdb copy is restricted to in-frame clones and leaves out a portion. The sample comprises 250,000 to 350,000 clones, 75% to 90% of which are singletons, and around 0.8% rests with the top ten. Sequences were obtained from PBMCs. These receptors were obtained from a woman under 30 in good health and CMV-seronegative.

The V call is TRBV10-3, the J call TRBJ1-1; TRBD1 aligns across 8 bases. Germline V CDR1 and CDR2: ENHRY, SYGVKD. This CDR3 contains 14 residues. Trimming cost V 7 bases and J 1 base; bases outside gene matches: 5. CDR3 bases: TGTGCCATCACTCTGACAGGGGAGAACACTGAAGCTTTCTTT. This codes for CAITLTGENTEAFF.

The J gene is TRBJ1-2, the V gene TRBV7-2, with 10 nucleotides matching TRBD1. The CDR3 has 14 residues. J gave up 8 bases and V 5 bases, and 8 bases lay outside the gene matches. Germline CDR1 SGHTA, CDR2 FQGNSA. This CDR3 reads CASSADRGLGGYTF. The CDR3 DNA reads as TGTGCCAGCAGCGCTGACAGGGGGCTAGGAGGCTACACCTTC.

This clone was seen only once. The CDR3 region has the DNA TGTGCCAGCGGCGCAGGGCCCTATAGCAATCAGCCCCAGCATTTT. Its translation is CASGAGPYSNQPQHF. The V and J genes are TRBV6-5 and TRBJ1-5; a possible D gene is TRBD1 (5 bases). Germline assignment: CDR1 MNHEY and CDR2 SVGAGI. Trimming pared 8 bases from V and 0 bases from J, leaving 14 bases between. The CDR3 runs 15 residues.

The chain joins TRBV5-1 to TRBJ2-5; D might be TRBD2 (6 bases). The CDR3 covers 14 residues. Trimming shortened V by 0 bases and J by 5 bases, and 11 bases separated the two germline ends. The germline V gene has CDR1 SGHRS and CDR2 YFSETQ. The DNA of the CDR3 is TGCGCCAGCAGCTTGGTTGAGGGGAGGGAGACCCAGTACTTC. This codes for CASSLVEGRETQYF.

The chain employs TRBV4-3 and TRBJ2-1; no firm D call. The CDR3 covers 15 residues. Germline V gene data show CDR1 as LGHNA and CDR2 as YSLEER. V shed 3 bases and J shed 0 bases, with 9 bases lying between them. CDR3 sequence (DNA): TGCGCCAGCAGCCAGGGCGATGGCTCCTACAATGAGCAGTTCTTC. It translates to CASSQGDGSYNEQFF.

The genes are TRBV28 and TRBJ1-1; maybe TRBD1 (5 bases). Trimming took 6 bases from V and 6 from J, leaving 23 bases between them. Germline V gene lookup returns CDR1 MDHEN and CDR2 SYDVKM. The CDR3 totals 16 residues. The CDR3 DNA is TGTGCCAGCAGGTACGTCGTGGGTTTGGGGCTTCCTGAAGCTTTCTTT. It translates to CASRYVVGLGLPEAFF.

J is TRBJ1-1 and V is TRBV6-5; 12 positions match TRBD1. This CDR3 region has 13 residues. Germline CDR1 and CDR2: MNHEY and SVGAGI. J gave up 11 bases and V 5 bases, and 6 bases lay outside the gene matches. In DNA, the CDR3 is TGTGCCAGCAGTCACGGGACAGGGGGCCTGGCTTTCTTT. It is translated as CASSHGTGGLAFF.

In its sample, this clone was seen a few times. This chain connects TRBV6-5 to TRBJ2-7; 7 nucleotides agree with TRBD1. Germline CDR1 and CDR2: MNHEY and SVGAGI. The CDR3 runs to 13 residues. Trimming removed 6 bases from V and 1 base from J; junction bases left unmatched: 3. The CDR3 DNA is TGTGCCAGCAGCGTGGGACAGTCCTACGAGCAGTACTTC. Encoded protein: CASSVGQSYEQYF.

This chain uses TRBV6-1 with TRBJ2-7; TRBD1 matches at 10 bases. With V trimmed by 6 bases and J by 6 bases, 11 bases remained unmatched. CDR1 is MNHNS and CDR2 is SASEGT in the germline V gene. The CDR3 runs to 15 residues. DNA for the CDR3: TGTGCCAGCAGCGAGAGGGACAGGGGAGGCGTCGAGCAGTACTTC. As protein: CASSERDRGGVEQYF.